The sequence of this T cell receptor (beta chain) was determined in a study of identical twins. Study-level results: Sequences that were out-of-frame, alpha and twin-shared displayed an excess of low generation probability. Potential partial confounding of zero-insertion analyses by invariant MAIT and iNKT cells was noted. Where beta out-of-frame sequences were concerned, excess twin sharing was weaker.

CDR3 length: 18 residues. CDR1 SGDLS and CDR2 YYNGEE come from the germline V gene. V shed 3 bases, J shed 0 bases, and the junction held 8 bases outside the gene matches. TCRdb processed the 5' RACE reads anew with MiXCR; each CDR3 protein has one entry. In the table there are more than 650,000 distinct CDR3 sequences, roughly 6% of which are singletons. Many counts were recorded for this clonotype. What it binds is unknown. The sequenced material came from naive T cells sorted from blood. The chain carries TRBV9 and TRBJ2-3, with 12 bases identical to TRBD2. The receptor was isolated from a man between 18 and 35 years old in good health. The CDR3 sequence: CASSAGLAGTTSTDTQYF. In nucleotides, the CDR3 is TGTGCCAGCAGCGCTGGACTAGCGGGGACGACTAGCACAGATACGCAGTATTTT.